Listed below are T cell receptor beta chains from one sample, sequenced in a study of cytomegalovirus exposure and HLA in healthy donors. The assay was immunoSEQ multiplex PCR, and TCRdb's table has in-frame clones only and misses some. The sample has 190,000 or so clones, around 86% seen once. Source material: PBMCs. Every receptor here comes from a man aged 45 to 65 in good health and CMV-seronegative. CDR3s include the opening cysteine and the closing phenylalanine or tryptophan. A D gene is named only where the DNA matches it firmly. Rows may omit the clone size; those that give it use once, few, many or a size class.

abundance: -
v_gene: TRBV6-5
d_gene: TRBD1
j_gene: TRBJ2-3
CDR3nt: TGTGCCAGCAGCCTAACCCGACAGGGCGGAGATACGCAGTATTTT
CDR3aa: CASSLTRQGGDTQYF

abundance: -
v_gene: TRBV28
d_gene: -
j_gene: TRBJ1-5
CDR3nt: TGTGCCAGCAGTTTATGGTCCGCGTATAGCAATCAGCCCCAGCATTTT
CDR3aa: CASSLWSAYSNQPQHF

abundance: -
v_gene: TRBV15
d_gene: -
j_gene: TRBJ1-2
CDR3nt: TGTGCCACCAGCAGAGATTTGGGGGGGCGCCGGTATGGCTACACCTTC
CDR3aa: CATSRDLGGRRYGYTF

abundance: once
v_gene: TRBV5-4
d_gene: -
j_gene: TRBJ2-5
CDR3nt: TGTGCCAGCAGCTTGAGACAGGCCTTACAGCCGGGAGAGACCCAGTACTTC
CDR3aa: CASSLRQALQPGETQYF

abundance: -
v_gene: TRBV18
d_gene: -
j_gene: TRBJ2-2
CDR3nt: TGTGCCAGCTCCGACTACGCCGGGGAGCTGTTTTTT
CDR3aa: CASSDYAGELFF

abundance: few
v_gene: TRBV7-6
d_gene: -
j_gene: TRBJ1-1
CDR3nt: TGTGCCAGCAGGGGTACAGGGTCGCCTGAAGCTTTCTTT
CDR3aa: CASRGTGSPEAFF

abundance: -
v_gene: TRBV18
d_gene: TRBD1
j_gene: TRBJ1-5
CDR3nt: TGTGCCAGCTCCCTCGGACAGGGAGGCAATCAGCCCCAGCATTTT
CDR3aa: CASSLGQGGNQPQHF

abundance: -
v_gene: TRBV6-5
d_gene: -
j_gene: TRBJ1-4
CDR3nt: TGTGCCAGCAGTCCCCCCGGGTCAGGGGAAAAACTGTTTTTT
CDR3aa: CASSPPGSGEKLFF

abundance: -
v_gene: TRBV2
d_gene: -
j_gene: TRBJ2-1
CDR3nt: TGCGGCATGGGGGGTGAGCAGTTCTTC
CDR3aa: CGMGGEQFF

abundance: few
v_gene: TRBV29-1
d_gene: -
j_gene: TRBJ1-1
CDR3nt: TGCAGCGTTGACAACCCGGAGAGGGCAGAAGCTTTCTTT
CDR3aa: CSVDNPERAEAFF

abundance: once
v_gene: TRBV27
d_gene: -
j_gene: TRBJ2-2
CDR3nt: TGTGCCAGCGGAATGAGGGGGGGGGTAGCCGGGGAGCTGTTTTTT
CDR3aa: CASGMRGGVAGELFF

abundance: -
v_gene: TRBV2
d_gene: -
j_gene: TRBJ1-6
CDR3nt: TGTGCCGGGTCGATAACGAGGGAATCACCCCTCCACTTT
CDR3aa: CAGSITRESPLHF

abundance: once
v_gene: TRBV5-1
d_gene: -
j_gene: TRBJ2-3
CDR3nt: TGCGCCAGCAGCTTCACCAAACTCACAGATACGCAGTATTTT
CDR3aa: CASSFTKLTDTQYF

abundance: few
v_gene: TRBV30
d_gene: TRBD1
j_gene: TRBJ1-2
CDR3nt: TGTGCCTGGGATCGGACAGGGGCCGGCTACACCTTC
CDR3aa: CAWDRTGAGYTF

abundance: -
v_gene: TRBV7-3
d_gene: TRBD1
j_gene: TRBJ1-1
CDR3nt: TGTGCCAGCGGCCCACTTGACAGGGTGAACACTGAAGCTTTCTTT
CDR3aa: CASGPLDRVNTEAFF

abundance: -
v_gene: TRBV19
d_gene: -
j_gene: TRBJ1-4
CDR3nt: TGTGCCAGTAGTATTTTGGTCGGTGAAAAACTGTTTTTT
CDR3aa: CASSILVGEKLFF